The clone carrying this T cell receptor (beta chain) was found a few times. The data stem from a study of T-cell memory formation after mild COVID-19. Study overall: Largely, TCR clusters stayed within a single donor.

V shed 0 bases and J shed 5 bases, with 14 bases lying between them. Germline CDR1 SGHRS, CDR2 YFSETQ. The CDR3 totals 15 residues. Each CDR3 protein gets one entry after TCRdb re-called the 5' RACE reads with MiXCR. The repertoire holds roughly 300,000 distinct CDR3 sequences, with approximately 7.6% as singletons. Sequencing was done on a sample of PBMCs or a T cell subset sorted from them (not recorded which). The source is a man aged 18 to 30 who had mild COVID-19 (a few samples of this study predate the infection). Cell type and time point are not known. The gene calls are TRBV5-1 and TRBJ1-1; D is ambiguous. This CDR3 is CASSLEGEGWTEAFF. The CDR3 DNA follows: TGCGCCAGCAGCTTGGAGGGCGAGGGTTGGACTGAAGCTTTCTTT.